These 12 T cell receptor beta chains share one sample of origin, sequenced in a study of cytotoxic CD8 clonotypes in ibrutinib-treated CLL. Sequencing was performed with immunoSEQ multiplex PCR; in TCRdb, only in-frame clones are kept and a portion is missing. The repertoire holds 33,000 or so clones, 45% to 50% seen once, with approximately 17% in the top ten. Sequencing was performed on PBMCs, taken before ibrutinib treatment. All receptors come from a human donor with chronic lymphocytic leukemia.

In DNA form, the CDR3 reads TGTGCCAGCAGTGTTATGACTAGTATGTCCTACGAGCAGTACTTC. This translates into CASSVMTSMSYEQYF. The V gene is TRBV6-1, the J gene TRBJ2-7; TRBD2 might be the D (6 bases). This CDR3 comprises 15 residues. V lost 4 bases to trimming and J lost 1 base, with 14 bases between them. CDR1 is MNHNS, CDR2 SASEGT, per germline.

This clone was recorded once. This chain uses TRBV12-5 with TRBJ2-3; perhaps TRBD2 as D (6 bases). CDR3 length: 15 amino acids. CDR1 LGHNT and CDR2 FRNRAP come from the germline V gene. Trimming removed 9 bases at V and 0 bases at J, with 16 bases between. CDR3 residues: CASFLSGPSTDTQYF. In nucleotides, the CDR3 is TGTGCTAGCTTCCTCAGCGGGCCCAGCACAGATACGCAGTATTTT.

The chain has TRBV6-1 and TRBJ2-7; 8 bases fit TRBD2. The ends lost 7 bases at V and 4 bases at J; junction bases unmatched: 12. CDR1 and CDR2 from the germline V gene are MNHNS and SASEGT. The CDR3 consists of 15 residues. CDR3 bases: TGTGCCAGCACAACTCTCGGCGGGGGGCCTTACGAGCAGTACTTC. It encodes CASTTLGGGPYEQYF.

This chain connects TRBV19 to TRBJ1-3; 7 positions match TRBD1. Germline V CDR1 and CDR2: LNHDA, SQIVND (reference sequence). Trimming cost V 5 bases and J 0 bases; bases outside gene matches: 10. The CDR3 consists of 17 residues. This CDR3 reads CASSRKGQGDSGNTIYF. Here the CDR3 DNA reads TGTGCCAGTAGTCGAAAGGGGCAGGGGGACTCTGGAAACACCATATATTTT.

V is TRBV5-4 and J is TRBJ1-4; perhaps TRBD1 as D (5 bases). The CDR3 length is 15 residues. Germline-derived CDR1 and CDR2 are SGHNT and YYREEE (reference sequence). Trimming cost V 3 bases and J 10 bases, with 19 bases left between them. Here the CDR3 DNA reads TGTGCCAGCAGCTCTAGTCGGGCCCCCGGGGGAAAACTGTTTTTT. Encoded protein: CASSSSRAPGGKLFF.

This clone occurred a few times. V and J are TRBV7-9 and TRBJ1-6, with TRBD1 identical over 7 bases. Germline loops: CDR1 SEHNR, CDR2 FQNEAQ (reference sequence). The CDR3 contains 15 residues. V lost 7 bases and J lost 7; bases outside the gene matches: 10. The CDR3 spells CASNPWDSANSPLHF. The CDR3 bases are TGTGCCAGCAACCCCTGGGACAGTGCAAATTCACCCCTCCACTTT. Based on the CDR3 plus reference TRBV7-9 and TRBJ1-6, the full variable domain is DTGVSQNPRHKITKRGQNVTFRCDPISEHNRLYWYRQTLGQGPEFLTYFQNEAQLEKSRLLSDRFSAERPKGSFSTLEIQRTEQGDSAMYLCASNPWDSANSPLHFGNGTRLTVT.

V and J are TRBV6-5 and TRBJ1-4, with a tentative D call TRBD1 (6 bases). CDR3 length: 14 residues. V was pared by 5 bases and J by 7 bases, with 14 bases between. Germline assignment: CDR1 MNHEY and CDR2 SVGAGI. The CDR3 protein is CASSRLGGGEKLFF. For the CDR3, the DNA is TGTGCCAGCAGTCGACTGGGGGGCGGTGAAAAACTGTTTTTT.

The rearrangement links TRBV7-3 to TRBJ1-1; D gene unclear. CDR3 size: 13 residues. CDR1 is SGHTA and CDR2 is FQGTGA in the germline V gene. V shed 0 bases and J shed 1 base, with 3 bases lying between them. The CDR3 region has the DNA TGTGCCAGCAGCTTAACGAAGAACACTGAAGCTTTCTTT. Translating it yields CASSLTKNTEAFF.

This clone appeared a few times. The same CDR3 also results from other DNA sequences found in this sample. This chain joins TRBV27 and TRBJ1-6; 9 bases line up with TRBD1. V trimming: 5 bases; J trimming: 7 bases; junction bases outside the gene matches: 6. The CDR3 length is 15 residues. The germline V gene has CDR1 MNHEY and CDR2 SMNVEV (reference sequence). Written as DNA, the CDR3 is TGTGCCAGCAGTAGGACAGGGGTTGGGAATTCACCCCTCCACTTT. As protein: CASSRTGVGNSPLHF.

The chain has TRBV27 and TRBJ2-4; weak D call: TRBD2 (6 bases). Germline CDR1 MNHEY, CDR2 SMNVEV (reference sequence). Deletions cut 6 bases from V and 0 bases from J, with 12 bases between. The length of the CDR3 is 15 residues. The CDR3 nucleotides read TGTGCCAGCAGGGAACCGGGACTAGCCAAAAACATTCAGTACTTC. Protein sequence: CASREPGLAKNIQYF.

The chain is built from TRBV6-6 and TRBJ1-6; D is perhaps TRBD1 (6 bases). This CDR3 spans 14 amino acids. Trimming removed 8 bases from V and 9 bases from J, with 17 bases in between. Germline V gene sequence: CDR1 MNHNY, CDR2 SVGAGI (reference sequence). This CDR3 is CASRYGQSFSPLHF. The CDR3 DNA reads as TGTGCCAGCCGCTATGGACAGTCTTTTTCACCCCTCCACTTT.

This chain joins TRBV29-1 and TRBJ2-7; 7 nucleotides match TRBD1. There are 12 residues in the CDR3. Trimming took 7 bases from V and 5 from J; bases not matched to a gene: 8. The germline V gene has CDR1 SQVTM and CDR2 ANQGSEA. The CDR3 region is CSAEQGSHEQYF. The CDR3 nucleotides are TGCAGCGCGGAACAGGGGTCCCACGAGCAGTACTTC.